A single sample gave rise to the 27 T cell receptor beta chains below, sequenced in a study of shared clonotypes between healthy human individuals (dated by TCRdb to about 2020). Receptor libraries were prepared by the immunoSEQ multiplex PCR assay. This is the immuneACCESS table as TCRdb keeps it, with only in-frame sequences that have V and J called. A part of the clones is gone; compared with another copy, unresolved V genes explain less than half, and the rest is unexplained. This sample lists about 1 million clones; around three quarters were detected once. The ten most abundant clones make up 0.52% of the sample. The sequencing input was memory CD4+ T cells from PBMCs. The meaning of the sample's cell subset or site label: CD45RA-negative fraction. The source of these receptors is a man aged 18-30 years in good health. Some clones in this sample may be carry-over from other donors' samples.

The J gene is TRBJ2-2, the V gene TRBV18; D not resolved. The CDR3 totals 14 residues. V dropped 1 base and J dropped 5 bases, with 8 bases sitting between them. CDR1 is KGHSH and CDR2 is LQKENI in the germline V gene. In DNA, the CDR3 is TGTGCCAGCTCACCACTAATCGAGACCGGGGAGCTGTTTTTT. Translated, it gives CASSPLIETGELFF.

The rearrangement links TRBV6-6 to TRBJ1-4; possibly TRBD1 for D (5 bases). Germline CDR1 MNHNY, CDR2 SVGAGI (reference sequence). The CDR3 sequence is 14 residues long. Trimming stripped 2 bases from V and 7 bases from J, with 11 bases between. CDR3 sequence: CASSYGGNSEKLFF. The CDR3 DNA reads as TGTGCCAGCAGTTACGGGGGGAATAGTGAAAAACTGTTTTTT.

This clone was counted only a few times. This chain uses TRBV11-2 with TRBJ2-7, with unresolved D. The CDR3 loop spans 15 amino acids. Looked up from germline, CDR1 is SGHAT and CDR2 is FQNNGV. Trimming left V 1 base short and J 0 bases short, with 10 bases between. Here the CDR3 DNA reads TGTGCCAGCAGCTTAGGTCTCGGAAACTCCTACGAGCAGTACTTC. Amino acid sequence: CASSLGLGNSYEQYF.

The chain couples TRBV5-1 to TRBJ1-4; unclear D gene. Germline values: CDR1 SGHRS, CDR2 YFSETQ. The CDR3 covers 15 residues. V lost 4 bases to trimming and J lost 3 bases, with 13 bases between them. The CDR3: CASSPRSGPNEKLFF. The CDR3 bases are TGCGCCAGCAGCCCACGGTCCGGGCCTAATGAAAAACTGTTTTTT.

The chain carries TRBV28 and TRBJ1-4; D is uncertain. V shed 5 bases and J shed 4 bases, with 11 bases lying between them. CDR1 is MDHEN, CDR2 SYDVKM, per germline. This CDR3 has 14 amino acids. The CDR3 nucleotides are TGTGCCAGCAGTATGGGGTCGATTAATGAAAAACTGTTTTTT. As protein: CASSMGSINEKLFF.

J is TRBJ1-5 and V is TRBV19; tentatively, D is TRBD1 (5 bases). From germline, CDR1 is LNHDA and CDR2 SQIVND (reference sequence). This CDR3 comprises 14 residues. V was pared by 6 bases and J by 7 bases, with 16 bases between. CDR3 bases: TGTGCCAGTAGCTCGACTACAGGAGGCCAGCCCCAGCATTTT. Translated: CASSSTTGGQPQHF.

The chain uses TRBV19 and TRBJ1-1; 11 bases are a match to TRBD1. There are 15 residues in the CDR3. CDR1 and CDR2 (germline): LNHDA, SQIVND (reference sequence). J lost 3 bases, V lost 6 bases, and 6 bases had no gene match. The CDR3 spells CASSRRGQGDTEAFF. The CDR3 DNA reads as TGTGCCAGTAGCAGAAGGGGACAGGGGGACACTGAAGCTTTCTTT. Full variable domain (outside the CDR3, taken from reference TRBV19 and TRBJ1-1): DGGITQSPKYLFRKEGQNVTLSCEQNLNHDAMYWYRQDPGQGLRLIYYSQIVNDFQKGDIAEGYSVSREKKESFPLTVTSAQKNPTAFYLCASSRRGQGDTEAFFGQGTRLTVV.

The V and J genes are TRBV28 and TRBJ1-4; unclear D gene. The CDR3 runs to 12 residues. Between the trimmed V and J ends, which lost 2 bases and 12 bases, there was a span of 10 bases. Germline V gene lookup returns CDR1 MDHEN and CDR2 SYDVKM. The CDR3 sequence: CASSLGGTELFF. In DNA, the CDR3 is TGTGCCAGCAGTTTAGGAGGCACGGAACTGTTTTTT.

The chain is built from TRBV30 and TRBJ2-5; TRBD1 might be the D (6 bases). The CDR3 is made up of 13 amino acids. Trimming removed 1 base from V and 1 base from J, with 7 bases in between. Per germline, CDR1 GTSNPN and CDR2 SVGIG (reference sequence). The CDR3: CAWSEGVQETQYF. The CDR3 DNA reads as TGTGCCTGGAGTGAGGGGGTCCAAGAGACCCAGTACTTC.

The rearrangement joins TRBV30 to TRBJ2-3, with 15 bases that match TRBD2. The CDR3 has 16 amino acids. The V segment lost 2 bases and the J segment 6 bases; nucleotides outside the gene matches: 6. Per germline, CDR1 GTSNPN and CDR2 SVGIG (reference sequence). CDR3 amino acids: CAWSFNGLAGGDTQYF. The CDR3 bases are TGTGCCTGGAGTTTCAACGGACTAGCGGGGGGGGATACGCAGTATTTT.

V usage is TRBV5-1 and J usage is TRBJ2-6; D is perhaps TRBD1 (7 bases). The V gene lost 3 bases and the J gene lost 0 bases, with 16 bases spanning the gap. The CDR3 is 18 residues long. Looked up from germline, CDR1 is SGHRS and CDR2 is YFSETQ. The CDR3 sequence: CASSSRTGGPSGANVLTF. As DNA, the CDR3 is TGCGCCAGCAGCTCCCGGACAGGAGGGCCCTCTGGGGCCAACGTCCTGACTTTC. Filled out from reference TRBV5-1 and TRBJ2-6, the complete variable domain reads KAGVTQTPRYLIKTRGQQVTLSCSPISGHRSVSWYQQTPGQGLQFLFEYFSETQRNKGNFPGRFSGRQFSNSRSEMNVSTLELGDSALYLCASSSRTGGPSGANVLTFGAGSRLTVL.

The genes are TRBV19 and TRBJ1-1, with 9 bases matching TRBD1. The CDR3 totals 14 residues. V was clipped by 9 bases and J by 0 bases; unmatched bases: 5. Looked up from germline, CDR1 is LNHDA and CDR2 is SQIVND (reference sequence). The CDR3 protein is CASRWTGVNTEAFF. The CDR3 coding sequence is TGTGCCAGCCGGTGGACAGGGGTGAACACTGAAGCTTTCTTT.

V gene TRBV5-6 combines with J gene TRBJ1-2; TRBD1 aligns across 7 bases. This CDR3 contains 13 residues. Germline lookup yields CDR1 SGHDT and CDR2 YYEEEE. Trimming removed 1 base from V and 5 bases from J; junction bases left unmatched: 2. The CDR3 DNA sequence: TGTGCCAGCAGCTTGTCAGGGGGGTATGGCTACACCTTC. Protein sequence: CASSLSGGYGYTF.

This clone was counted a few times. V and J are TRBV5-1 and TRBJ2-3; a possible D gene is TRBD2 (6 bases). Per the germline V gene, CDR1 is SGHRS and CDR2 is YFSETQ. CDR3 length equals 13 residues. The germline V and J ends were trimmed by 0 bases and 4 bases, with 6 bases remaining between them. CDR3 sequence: CASSLGEADTQYF. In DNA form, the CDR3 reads TGCGCCAGCAGCTTGGGGGAGGCAGATACGCAGTATTTT.

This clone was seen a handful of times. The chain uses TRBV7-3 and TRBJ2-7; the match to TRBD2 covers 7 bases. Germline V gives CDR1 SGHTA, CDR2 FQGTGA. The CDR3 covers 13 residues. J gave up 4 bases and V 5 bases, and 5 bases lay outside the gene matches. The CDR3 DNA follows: TGTGCCAGCAGCCCTCTGGGGGGGTACGAGCAGTACTTC. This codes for CASSPLGGYEQYF.

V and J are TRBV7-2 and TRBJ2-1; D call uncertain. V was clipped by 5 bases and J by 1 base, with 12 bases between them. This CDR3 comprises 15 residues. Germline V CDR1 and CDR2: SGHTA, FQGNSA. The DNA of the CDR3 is TGTGCCAGCAGCCCTCAGCAAGGATCCTACAATGAGCAGTTCTTC. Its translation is CASSPQQGSYNEQFF.

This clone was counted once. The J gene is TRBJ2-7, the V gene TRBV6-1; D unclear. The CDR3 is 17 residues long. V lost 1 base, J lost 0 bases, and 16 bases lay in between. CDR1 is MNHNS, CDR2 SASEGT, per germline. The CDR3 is CASSEGRLGPSSYEQYF. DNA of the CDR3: TGTGCCAGCAGTGAAGGCAGACTCGGACCCAGCTCCTACGAGCAGTACTTC.

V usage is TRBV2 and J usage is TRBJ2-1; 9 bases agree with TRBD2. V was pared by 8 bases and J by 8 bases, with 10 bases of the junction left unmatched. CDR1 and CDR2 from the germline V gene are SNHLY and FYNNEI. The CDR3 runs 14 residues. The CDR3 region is CASLAGWGVDEQFF. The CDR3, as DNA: TGTGCCAGCCTAGCGGGGTGGGGTGTGGATGAGCAGTTCTTC.

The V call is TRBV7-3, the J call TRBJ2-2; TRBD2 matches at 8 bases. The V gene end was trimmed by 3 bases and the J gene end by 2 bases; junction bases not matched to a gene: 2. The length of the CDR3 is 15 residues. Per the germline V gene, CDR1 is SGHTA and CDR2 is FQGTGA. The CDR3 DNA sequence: TGTGCCAGCAGCTTCCTAGCGGGCAACACCGGGGAGCTGTTTTTT. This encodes CASSFLAGNTGELFF.

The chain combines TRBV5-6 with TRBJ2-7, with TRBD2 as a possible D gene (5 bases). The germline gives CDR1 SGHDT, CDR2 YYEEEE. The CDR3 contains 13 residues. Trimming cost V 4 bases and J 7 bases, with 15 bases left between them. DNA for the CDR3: TGTGCCAGCAGCCGGGGAGTCGCTCGAGAGCAGTACTTC. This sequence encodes CASSRGVAREQYF.

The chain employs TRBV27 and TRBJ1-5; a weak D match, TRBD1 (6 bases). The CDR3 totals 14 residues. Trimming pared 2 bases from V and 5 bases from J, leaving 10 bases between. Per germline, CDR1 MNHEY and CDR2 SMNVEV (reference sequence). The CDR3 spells CASSLMTGDQPQHF. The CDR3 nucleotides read TGTGCCAGCAGTTTAATGACAGGCGATCAGCCCCAGCATTTT.

CDR3 DNA sequence: TGTGCCAGCAGGATACAGGGTGTTGGCACTGAAGCTTTCTTT. This sequence encodes CASRIQGVGTEAFF. The rearrangement links TRBV2 to TRBJ1-1, with a tentative D call TRBD1 (6 bases). Germline CDR1 is SNHLY and CDR2 is FYNNEI. V dropped 6 bases and J dropped 4 bases, with 15 bases sitting between them. The CDR3 covers 14 residues.

This CDR3 is CASSYLLGQGYGYTF. CDR3 bases: TGTGCCAGCAGCTACCTTCTCGGACAGGGGTATGGCTACACCTTC. This chain connects TRBV5-8 to TRBJ1-2, with 9 positions matching TRBD1. V was clipped by 3 bases and J by 5 bases; unmatched bases: 8. The CDR3 length is 15 residues. In germline, CDR1 is SGHTS, CDR2 YDEGEE.

The CDR3 here is CATRKGLEKYNEQFF. In nucleotides, the CDR3 is TGTGCCACCAGAAAGGGACTAGAAAAATACAATGAGCAGTTCTTC. The V gene is TRBV15, the J gene TRBJ2-1, with 8 bases fitting TRBD2. The CDR3 length is 15 residues. The germline V gene has CDR1 LNHNV and CDR2 YYDKDF (reference sequence). V lost 6 bases to trimming and J lost 4 bases; unmatched junction nucleotides: 8.

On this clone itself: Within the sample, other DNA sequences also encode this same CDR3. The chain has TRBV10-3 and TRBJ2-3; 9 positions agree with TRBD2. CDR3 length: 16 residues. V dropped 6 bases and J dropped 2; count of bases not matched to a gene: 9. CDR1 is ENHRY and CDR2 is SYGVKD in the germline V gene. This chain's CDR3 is CAIRPGLAGTTDTQYF. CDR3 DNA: TGTGCCATCAGACCGGGACTAGCAGGGACCACAGATACGCAGTATTTT.

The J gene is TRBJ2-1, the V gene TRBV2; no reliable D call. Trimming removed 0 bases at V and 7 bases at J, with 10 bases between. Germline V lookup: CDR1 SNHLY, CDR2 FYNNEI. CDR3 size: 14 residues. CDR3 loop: CASSEASRRNEQFF. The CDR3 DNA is TGTGCCAGCAGTGAAGCGTCCAGAAGGAATGAGCAGTTCTTC.

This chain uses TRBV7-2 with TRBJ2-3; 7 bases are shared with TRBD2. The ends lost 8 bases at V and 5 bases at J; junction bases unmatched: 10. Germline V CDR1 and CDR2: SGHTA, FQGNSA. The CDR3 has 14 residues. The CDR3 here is CASGGSGTQDTQYF. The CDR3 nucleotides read TGTGCCAGCGGCGGAAGCGGGACGCAAGATACGCAGTATTTT. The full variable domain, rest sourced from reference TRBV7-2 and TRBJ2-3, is GAGVSQSPSNKVTEKGKDVELRCDPISGHTALYWYRQSLGQGLEFLIYFQGNSAPDKSGLPSDRFSAERTGGSVSTLTIQRTQQEDSAVYLCASGGSGTQDTQYFGPGTRLTVL.